The 4 T cell receptor beta chains below all came from one sample that was sequenced in a study of tumor-infiltrating lymphocytes in oesophageal squamous cell carcinoma. TCRdb reprocessed the PCR reads via MiXCR and lists one record per CDR3 protein. The sample records approximately 12,000 distinct CDR3 sequences, under 55% being singletons. The material sequenced was normal esophageal tissue next to the tumor. The receptors shown here come from a male donor with esophageal squamous cell carcinoma.

For this clonotype: Just one base apart from a much larger clone, this may be a read error. The CDR3 spells CASSPNTGELYF. CDR3 nucleotides: TGTGCCAGCAGTCCGAACACCGGGGAGCTGTATTTT. The rearrangement uses TRBV27 and TRBJ2-3; perhaps TRBD2 as D (5 bases). CDR3 length: 12 amino acids. Germline V gene data show CDR1 as MNHEY and CDR2 as SMNVEV (reference sequence). V lost 5 bases and J lost 14, with 17 bases in between.

This clonotype was recorded once. Being one base from a much bigger clone, this may be a read error. The chain recombines TRBV20-1 with TRBJ2-7; 9 bases fit TRBD2. The CDR3 is 13 residues long. The V and J ends lost 4 bases and 9 bases, in that order; junction bases with no gene match: 10. Germline CDR1 DFQATT, CDR2 SNEGSKA (reference sequence). CDR3 bases: TGCAGTGCTAAAGGGGGCGGGGGGGAGGTGCAGTACTTC. Translation gives CSAKGGGGEVQYF.

The chain carries TRBV11-2 and TRBJ2-1, with 8 nucleotides matching TRBD1. CDR3 size: 13 residues. CDR1 and CDR2 (germline): SGHAT, FQNNGV. Trimming cost V 6 bases and J 7 bases; bases outside gene matches: 5. CDR3 amino acids: CASRYRQGNEQFF. The CDR3 nucleotides are TGTGCCAGCAGATACCGACAGGGGAATGAGCAGTTCTTC. The whole variable domain, filled in from reference TRBV11-2 and TRBJ2-1, reads EAGVAQSPRYKIIEKRQSVAFWCNPISGHATLYWYQQILGQGPKLLIQFQNNGVVDDSQLPKDRFSAERLKGVDSTLKIQPAKLEDSAVYLCASRYRQGNEQFFGPGTRLTVL.

The genes are TRBV15 and TRBJ2-3; D might be TRBD1 or TRBD2, each matching 5 bases. Germline-derived CDR1 and CDR2 are LNHNV and YYDKDF (reference sequence). The CDR3 has 18 amino acids. V was pared by 1 base and J by 3 bases, with 20 bases between. CDR3 sequence: CATSRANRDGAETDTQYF. Here the CDR3 DNA reads TGTGCCACCAGCAGAGCCAACCGGGACGGGGCCGAGACAGATACGCAGTATTTT.